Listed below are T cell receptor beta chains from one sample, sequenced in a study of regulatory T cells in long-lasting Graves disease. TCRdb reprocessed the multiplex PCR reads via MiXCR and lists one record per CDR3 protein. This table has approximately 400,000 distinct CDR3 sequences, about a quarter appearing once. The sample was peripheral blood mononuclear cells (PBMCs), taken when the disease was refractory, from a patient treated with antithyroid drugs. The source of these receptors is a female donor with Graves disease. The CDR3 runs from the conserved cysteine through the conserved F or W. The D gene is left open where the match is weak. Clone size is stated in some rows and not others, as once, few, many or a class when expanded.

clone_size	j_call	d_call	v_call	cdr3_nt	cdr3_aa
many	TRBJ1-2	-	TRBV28	TGTGCCAGCAGTTTACCCCCCGGATCCTATGGCTACACCTTC	CASSLPPGSYGYTF
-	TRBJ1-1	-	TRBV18	TGTGCCAGCTCACCGATACCCATAACCCGAGGGGGCACTGAAGCTTTCTTT	CASSPIPITRGGTEAFF
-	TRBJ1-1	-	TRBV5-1	TGCGCCAGCAGCTTGGGGGATGGCACTGAAGCTTTCTTT	CASSLGDGTEAFF
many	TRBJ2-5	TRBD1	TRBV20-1	TGCAGTGCAGGTTCCCCCAACACAGGGGGCGGGGAGACCCAGTACTTC	CSAGSPNTGGGETQYF
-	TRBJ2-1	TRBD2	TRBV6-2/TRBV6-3	TGTGCCAGCAGTCTCCCTAGCGGGAGCTATGAGCAGTTCTTC	CASSLPSGSYEQFF
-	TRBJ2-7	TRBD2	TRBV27	TGTGCCAGCAGTTTCGGCAGCGGGGTCTCCTACGAGCAGTACTTC	CASSFGSGVSYEQYF
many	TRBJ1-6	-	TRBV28	TGTGCCAGTGCCAGGGGCAATTCACCCCTCCACTTT	CASARGNSPLHF
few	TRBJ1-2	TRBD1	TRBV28	TGTGCCAGCAGAGCCACCGGGACAGCTTTCTATGGCTACACCTTC	CASRATGTAFYGYTF
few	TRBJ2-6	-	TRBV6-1	TGTGCCAGCAGGAGCCCCACTGGGGCCAACGTCCTGACTTTC	CASRSPTGANVLTF
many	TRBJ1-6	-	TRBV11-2	TGTGCCAGCAGCTCACGAGCCGGGACCAGGGATTCACCCCTCCACTTT	CASSSRAGTRDSPLHF
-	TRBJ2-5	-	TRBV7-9	TGTGCCAGCAGCCCGGGGGAGGTAGAGACCCAGTACTTC	CASSPGEVETQYF
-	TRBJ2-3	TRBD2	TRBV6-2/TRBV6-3	TGTGCCAGCAGCTTGGTAGCGGGTTCCTCCCTTACGCAGTATTTT	CASSLVAGSSLTQYF
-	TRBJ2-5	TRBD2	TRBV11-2	TGTGCCAGCAGTGTAGCGGGGACGGGGGAGACCCAGTACTTC	CASSVAGTGETQYF
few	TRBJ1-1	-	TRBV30	TGTGCCTGGAGTGGCTCTCCTGGGGAAGCTTTCTTT	CAWSGSPGEAFF
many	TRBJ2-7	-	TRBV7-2	TGTGCCAGCAGCTTAGGTGTCGTCGGCAGACGTTACGAGCAGTACTTC	CASSLGVVGRRYEQYF
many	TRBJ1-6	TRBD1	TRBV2	TGTGCCAGCAGTGAGGAGACAGGGGGCTTATCCTATAATTCACCCCTCCACTTT	CASSEETGGLSYNSPLHF
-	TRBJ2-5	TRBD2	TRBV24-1	TGTGCCACCAGTGTGGGGAGGGGCGCTGGGGAGACCCAGTACTTC	CATSVGRGAGETQYF
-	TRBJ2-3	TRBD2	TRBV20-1	TGCAGTGCTAGGGAGCGGGGAAGGGATACGCAGTATTTT	CSARERGRDTQYF
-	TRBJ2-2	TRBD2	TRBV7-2	TGTGCCAGCAGCTTCCCCGTAGGTGGTCTAGCGGGAGGAGGGAACACCGGGGAGCTGTTTTTT	CASSFPVGGLAGGGNTGELFF
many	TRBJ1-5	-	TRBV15	TGTGCCACCAGCAGAGATTTGGGGGAAGGTCAGCCCCAGCATTTT	CATSRDLGEGQPQHF
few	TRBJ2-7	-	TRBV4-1	TGCGCCAGCAGCCAAGAAAATGATGCGGGCTCCTACGAGCAGTACTTC	CASSQENDAGSYEQYF
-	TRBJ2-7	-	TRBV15	TGTGCCACCAGCAGAGATGGCGAGCAGTGCTTC	CATSRDGEQCF
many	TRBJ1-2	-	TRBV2	TGTGCCAGCAGTGGGGACGGAATTAACTATGGCTACACCTTC	CASSGDGINYGYTF
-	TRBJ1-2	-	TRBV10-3	TGTGCCATCAGCAACGGACAGTTCTATGGCTACACCTTC	CAISNGQFYGYTF